Below are 15 T cell receptor beta chains sequenced from a single sample in a study of blood T cell repertoires in COVID-19. Sequenced by immunoSEQ multiplex PCR; TCRdb stores in-frame clones only, minus some. The sample records some 56,000 clones, around 82% being singletons. Sample: peripheral blood. The receptors were sampled from a man in his sixties with acute or convalescent COVID-19.

The CDR3 is CASSLGTALNTEAFF. The CDR3 DNA follows: TGTGCCAGCAGCTTAGGCACAGCTTTGAACACTGAAGCTTTCTTT. The gene calls are TRBV7-8 and TRBJ1-1; D ambiguous. The CDR3 has 15 residues. V was cut by 1 base and J by 0 bases, with 9 bases left in between. CDR1 SGHVS and CDR2 FQNEAQ come from the germline V gene.

This sequence joins TRBV19 and TRBJ1-4; D is ambiguous. Germline V gives CDR1 LNHDA, CDR2 SQIVND (reference sequence). Deletions cut 10 bases from V and 2 bases from J, with 17 bases between. The CDR3 is 15 residues long. The CDR3 loop is CATQSGGGTNEKLFF. CDR3 nucleotides: TGTGCCACCCAATCAGGAGGCGGGACTAATGAAAAACTGTTTTTT.

CDR3 nucleotide sequence: TGCGCCAGCAGCCAAGTCCGCGGGGGGCAGAACACCGGGGAGCTGTTTTTT. The encoded protein is CASSQVRGGQNTGELFF. The chain uses TRBV4-1 and TRBJ2-2; the match to TRBD2 covers 8 bases. After removal of 1 base from V and 1 base from J, the junction contained 5 bases not matched to a gene. Germline V lookup: CDR1 MGHRA, CDR2 YSYEKL. CDR3 length equals 17 residues.

The chain uses TRBV9 and TRBJ2-1, with a tentative D call TRBD2 (5 bases). Trimming removed 0 bases at V and 5 bases at J, with 12 bases between. CDR1 SGDLS and CDR2 YYNGEE come from the germline V gene. The CDR3 covers 15 residues. The CDR3: CASSVGRKTHNEQFF. DNA for the CDR3: TGTGCCAGCAGCGTAGGGAGGAAGACACACAATGAGCAGTTCTTC.

The chain couples TRBV27 to TRBJ1-4; TRBD1 matches at 7 bases. CDR3 length equals 15 residues. Germline V gene data show CDR1 as MNHEY and CDR2 as SMNVEV (reference sequence). Germline trimming cut 1 base from V and 6 bases from J; bases unmatched to any gene: 5. CDR3 coding DNA: TGTGCCAGCAGTTTATATGGGACAGTCGATGAAAAACTGTTTTTT. Amino acid sequence: CASSLYGTVDEKLFF.

The gene calls are TRBV7-3 and TRBJ2-1; D is undetermined. V lost 5 bases to trimming and J lost 8 bases, with 13 bases between them. Germline V CDR1 and CDR2: SGHTA, FQGTGA. CDR3 size: 13 residues. CDR3 residues: CASSPARSDEQFF. CDR3 coding DNA: TGTGCCAGCAGCCCGGCCCGCAGCGATGAGCAGTTCTTC.

The rearrangement joins TRBV5-1 to TRBJ2-1; 9 nucleotides line up with TRBD2. Trimming took 3 bases from V and 1 from J; bases not matched to a gene: 2. The germline CDR1 and CDR2 sequences are SGHRS and YFSETQ. The CDR3 runs to 15 residues. The CDR3 region has the DNA TGCGCCAGCAGCTCTAGCGGGGTTTCCTACAATGAGCAGTTCTTC. As protein: CASSSSGVSYNEQFF.

The chain couples TRBV5-1 to TRBJ2-7, with 7 positions matching TRBD1. The CDR3 spans 14 residues. Germline CDR1 SGHRS, CDR2 YFSETQ. V lost 5 bases, J lost 2 bases, and 7 bases stayed unmatched. The CDR3 is CASSTTGQAYEQYF. The CDR3, as DNA: TGCGCCAGCAGTACGACAGGGCAGGCCTACGAGCAGTACTTC.

This chain connects TRBV2 to TRBJ2-2; TRBD2 is a possible D gene (6 bases). This CDR3 is built from 14 residues. Between the trimmed V and J ends, which lost 8 bases and 5 bases, there was a span of 15 bases. Germline V gene data show CDR1 as SNHLY and CDR2 as FYNNEI. In DNA, the CDR3 is TGTGCCAGCGGTGGTACTAGCAGGACCGGGGAGCTGTTTTTT. Protein: CASGGTSRTGELFF.

V usage is TRBV27 and J usage is TRBJ1-1; TRBD1 matches 8 bases. The germline V gene has CDR1 MNHEY and CDR2 SMNVEV (reference sequence). V lost 4 bases, J lost 0 bases, and 7 bases stayed unmatched. This CDR3 spans 16 amino acids. The CDR3 sequence: CASSSIAGQVNTEAFF. The CDR3 bases are TGTGCCAGCAGTTCAATCGCGGGACAGGTGAACACTGAAGCTTTCTTT.

This chain links TRBV5-1 with TRBJ1-1; 10 positions agree with TRBD1. This CDR3 is built from 15 residues. Trimming took 4 bases from V and 2 from J; bases not matched to a gene: 5. Germline V gene sequence: CDR1 SGHRS, CDR2 YFSETQ. The CDR3 sequence is CASSGGTGANTEAFF. The DNA of the CDR3 is TGCGCCAGCAGCGGTGGGACAGGGGCCAACACTGAAGCTTTCTTT.

The rearrangement links TRBV3-1 (or the pseudogene TRBV3-2) to TRBJ2-7, with D perhaps TRBD1 (6 bases). The CDR3 has 13 amino acids. The V gene lost 3 bases and the J gene lost 7 bases, with 13 bases spanning the gap. Looked up from germline, CDR1 is LGHDT and CDR2 is YNNKEL (reference sequence). CDR3 in DNA: TGTGCCAGCAGCCAGGACAGCTGGAGGGAGCAGTACTTC. The encoded protein is CASSQDSWREQYF.

This clone was observed once. The chain uses TRBV3-1 (or the pseudogene TRBV3-2) and TRBJ2-2; 9 positions agree with TRBD1. Per germline, CDR1 LGHDT and CDR2 YNNKEL (reference sequence). The CDR3 is 15 amino acids. With 4 bases clipped from V and 4 bases from J, the junction kept 4 bases outside the gene matches. The CDR3 DNA is TGTGCCAGCAGCCGGACAGGGGCGAGCACCGGGGAGCTGTTTTTT. This codes for CASSRTGASTGELFF.

The chain uses TRBV7-2 and TRBJ2-1; 9 bases map to TRBD1. After removal of 3 bases from V and 6 bases from J, the junction contained 0 bases not matched to a gene. CDR3 size: 13 residues. Per the germline V gene, CDR1 is SGHTA and CDR2 is FQGNSA. CDR3 sequence reads: CASSLTGGNEQFF. The CDR3, as DNA: TGTGCCAGCAGCTTGACAGGGGGCAATGAGCAGTTCTTC. The full variable domain, completed using reference TRBV7-2 and TRBJ2-1, is GAGVSQSPSNKVTEKGKDVELRCDPISGHTALYWYRQSLGQGLEFLIYFQGNSAPDKSGLPSDRFSAERTGGSVSTLTIQRTQQEDSAVYLCASSLTGGNEQFFGPGTRLTVL.

The chain has TRBV4-1 and TRBJ1-3; tentatively, D is TRBD1 (5 bases). The V and J ends lost 1 base and 1 base respectively, with 11 bases between them. This CDR3 has 16 amino acids. In germline, CDR1 is MGHRA, CDR2 YSYEKL. Here the CDR3 reads CASSQVQTVSGNTIYF. CDR3 sequence (DNA): TGCGCCAGCAGCCAAGTCCAGACAGTTTCTGGAAACACCATATATTTT.